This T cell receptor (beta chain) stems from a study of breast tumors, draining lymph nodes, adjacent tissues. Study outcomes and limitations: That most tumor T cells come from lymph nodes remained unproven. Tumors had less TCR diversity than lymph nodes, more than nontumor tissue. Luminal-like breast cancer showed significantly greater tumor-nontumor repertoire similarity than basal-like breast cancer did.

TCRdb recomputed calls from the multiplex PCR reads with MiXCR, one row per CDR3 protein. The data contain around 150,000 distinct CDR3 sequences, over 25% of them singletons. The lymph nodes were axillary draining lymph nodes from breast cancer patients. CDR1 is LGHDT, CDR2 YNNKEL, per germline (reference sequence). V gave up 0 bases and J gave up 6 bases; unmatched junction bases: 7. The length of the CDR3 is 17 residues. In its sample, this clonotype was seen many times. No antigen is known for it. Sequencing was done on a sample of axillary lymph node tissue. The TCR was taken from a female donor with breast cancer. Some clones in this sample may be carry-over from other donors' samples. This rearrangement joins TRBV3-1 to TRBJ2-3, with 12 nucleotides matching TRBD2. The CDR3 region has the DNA TGTGCCAGCAGCCAAGAGAGGCTAGCGGGGGGGCACGATACGCAGTATTTT. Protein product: CASSQERLAGGHDTQYF.